This T cell receptor beta chain was captured by sequencing in a study of T cell responses to AZD1222 COVID-19 vaccine. Study-level points and caveats: Clonal diversity was possibly underestimated, and white British individuals and females predominated among donors. Increases in Spike-specific TCR breadth and depth were seen after two AZD1222 doses. At baseline, just 5 or 6 AZD1222 recipients tested seropositive.

Germline values: CDR1 LNHNV, CDR2 YYDKDF (reference sequence). There are 12 residues in the CDR3. Trimming took 4 bases from V and 4 from J, leaving 4 bases between them. Measured with immunoSEQ multiplex PCR; TCRdb has only the in-frame clones, and not every one. The sample comprises 150,000 to 200,000 clones, almost 90% of which are singletons, and 0.4% to 0.5% rests with the top ten. This clone was detected only once. The antigen is not known. J is TRBJ2-2 and V is TRBV15; no firm D call. The sequenced sample was peripheral blood, obtained on day 0 of AZD1222 vaccination. The receptor was isolated from an adult in good health. In DNA, the CDR3 is TGTGCCACCAGCACCTCCACCGGGGAGCTGTTTTTT. This codes for CATSTSTGELFF.